This TCR beta chain stems from a study of shared clonotypes between healthy human individuals. Study findings and constraints: Genetic and exposure-history diversity was limited by the small donor number. Memory subsets generally showed smaller estimated richness than naive subsets did.

Trimming left V 5 bases short and J 2 bases short, with 16 bases between. The CDR3 loop spans 15 amino acids. Germline CDR1 reads SGHTA; CDR2 reads FQGNSA. This clone was detected only once. Its antigen is unknown. TCRdb keeps only in-frame clones here, not all; method: immunoSEQ multiplex PCR. The table lists about 1 million clones, approximately 76% of them singletons. The sample taken for sequencing was memory CD4+ T cells sorted from blood. The subset was: CD45RA-negative fraction. The receptor was isolated from a man aged 18 to 30 in good health. The gene calls are TRBV7-2 and TRBJ2-7, with no clear D. The CDR3 protein is CASSPSDRGTYEQYF. CDR3 sequence (DNA): TGTGCCAGCAGCCCTAGTGATCGCGGAACCTACGAGCAGTACTTC.